The 7 T cell receptor beta chains below come from one sample, sequenced in a study of CD8 T cells in Susac syndrome. It was with random hexamers that about 0.45 to 1 ug RNA was reverse transcribed. TCRdb recomputed calls from the immunoSEQ multiplex PCR reads with MiXCR, one row per CDR3 protein. The sample holds more than 95,000 distinct CDR3 sequences; around 96% are singletons and the top ten take around 0.078%. The specimen was CD4+ T cells from PBMCs. The receptor set was obtained from a human donor in good health.

The V gene is TRBV3-1, the J gene TRBJ2-5; D is unresolved. Germline V gene data show CDR1 as LGHDT and CDR2 as YNNKEL (reference sequence). With 1 base removed from V and 5 bases from J, the gap between germline ends came to 8 bases. This CDR3 is built from 13 residues. CDR3 sequence (DNA): TGTGCCAGCAGCCAAGGGCCGACGGAGACCCAGTACTTC. This sequence encodes CASSQGPTETQYF.

The V call is TRBV3-1, the J call TRBJ2-1, with D unclear. This CDR3 is built from 14 residues. V was trimmed by 0 bases and J by 8 bases, leaving 11 bases between them. The germline CDR1 and CDR2 sequences are LGHDT and YNNKEL (reference sequence). The CDR3 region has the DNA TGTGCCAGCAGCCAAGAACCGACTCGCGATGAGCAGTTCTTC. Protein product: CASSQEPTRDEQFF.

The chain joins TRBV5-1 to TRBJ1-2; D unresolved. The CDR3 consists of 17 residues. The ends were cut back, 7 bases at V and 8 bases at J, with 30 bases in the middle. Germline V gives CDR1 SGHRS, CDR2 YFSETQ. CDR3 bases: TGCGCCAGCTCTTATGGTGAGCTTCTCCTTAGGGCAGGCGGCTACACCTTC. Protein product: CASSYGELLLRAGGYTF.

This clonotype was seen just once. The V and J genes are TRBV6-5 and TRBJ1-5; D might be TRBD1 (5 bases). Per germline, CDR1 MNHEY and CDR2 SVGAGI. The CDR3 covers 14 residues. V lost 8 bases to trimming and J lost 0 bases, with 11 bases between them. This chain's CDR3 is CASSTVDSNQPQHF. The CDR3 bases are TGTGCCAGCTCGACAGTTGATAGCAATCAGCCCCAGCATTTT.

The rearrangement links TRBV20-1 to TRBJ1-2; D possibly corresponds to TRBD1 (5 bases). Trimming left V 2 bases short and J 7 bases short, with 20 bases between. CDR1 is DFQATT and CDR2 is SNEGSKA in the germline V gene (reference sequence). There are 15 residues in the CDR3. The CDR3 nucleotides read TGCAGTGCTAGAATCTCGGGGCAGGGTCGGAGTGGCTACACCTTC. Protein sequence: CSARISGQGRSGYTF.

The chain combines TRBV6-2 or TRBV6-3 with TRBJ2-7; 9 nucleotides line up with TRBD1. Germline lookup yields CDR1 MNHEY and CDR2 SVGEGT. The CDR3 sequence is 14 residues long. Trimming at V came to 4 bases and at J to 6 bases, leaving 7 bases not matched to a gene. The CDR3 loop reads CASSFGTGRSEQYF. The DNA for the CDR3 is TGTGCCAGCAGTTTTGGGACAGGGAGATCCGAGCAGTACTTC.

V gene TRBV5-1 combines with J gene TRBJ2-1; 14 nucleotides agree with TRBD2. This CDR3 spans 17 amino acids. The junction had 13 bases not matched to a gene; V was cut back by 4 bases and J by 10 bases. Germline V lookup: CDR1 SGHRS, CDR2 YFSETQ. The CDR3 protein is CASSPDSGLAGVFEQFF. The CDR3 nucleotides are TGCGCCAGCAGCCCGGACTCGGGACTAGCGGGAGTGTTCGAGCAGTTCTTC.